This TCR beta chain was obtained from a study of cytomegalovirus exposure and HLA in healthy donors. Study summary: Unique TCRs numbering around 80 million, obtained from HLA-typed donors, made up an early data release. Genetic ancestry analysis placed more than 80% of the 300 to 500 donors that were genotyped in the Caucasian-associated cluster.

Overall study findings and caveats: As was reported, the HLA-A and HLA-B alleles of most subjects were accurately predicted from TCR beta sequences.

As concerns this clone: Its antigen is not known.

With 60 Vbeta and 13 Jbeta primers, the PCR was carried out. The assay was immunoSEQ multiplex PCR, and TCRdb's table has in-frame clones only and misses some. Seen here are 130,000 or so clones, nearly 90% observed once, and the top ten hold about 0.51%. After removal of 0 bases from V and 8 bases from J, the junction contained 6 bases not matched to a gene. This CDR3 region has 15 residues. Per the germline V gene, CDR1 is MNHEY and CDR2 is SVGAGI. The chain recombines TRBV6-5 with TRBJ2-1; 8 positions match TRBD2. Source material: PBMCs. This TCR came from a woman in her 40s in good health and CMV-seronegative. CDR3: CASSYSLSGGYEQFF. CDR3 nucleotide sequence: TGTGCCAGCAGTTACTCCCTAAGCGGGGGTTATGAGCAGTTCTTC.